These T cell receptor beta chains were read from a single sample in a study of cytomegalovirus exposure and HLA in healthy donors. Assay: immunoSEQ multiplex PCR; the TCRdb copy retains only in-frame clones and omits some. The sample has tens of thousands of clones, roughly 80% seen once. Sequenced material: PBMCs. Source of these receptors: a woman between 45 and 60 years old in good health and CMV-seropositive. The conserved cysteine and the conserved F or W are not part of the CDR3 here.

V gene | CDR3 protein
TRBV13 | ASSWLAGGPVGDTQY
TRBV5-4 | ASSLAIGGNTEAF
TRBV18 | ASSSTGTPLETQY
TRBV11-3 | ASSPPLRGSRNSPLH
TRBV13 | ASSLVKEGAADTQY
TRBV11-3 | ASSLGQGSTEAF
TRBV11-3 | ASSSLDNEQF
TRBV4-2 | ASRIAGGPTGELF
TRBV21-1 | ASSKVLRGTSGRVGTDTQY
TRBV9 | ASSVGQGAYEQY
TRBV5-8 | ASSFGTGLSSGNTIY
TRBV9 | ASSAGQGAGNTIY
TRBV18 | ASSLKAGTENTGELF
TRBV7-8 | ASSRRDREYEQF
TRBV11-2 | ASSPITGGPYNEQF
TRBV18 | ASSPVASGVENTIY
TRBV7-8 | ASRRDLNTEAF
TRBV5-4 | ASSWGQVAEAF
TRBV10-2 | ASSEVPRVASYGYT
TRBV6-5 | ASSYSESPWDGYT
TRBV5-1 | ASRSGGVAF
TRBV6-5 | ASSYHGTDYEQY
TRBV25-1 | ASSEVLRAEAF
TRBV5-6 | ASSLVSVRLSSSPLH
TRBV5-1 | ASSLNGQGAGNEQF
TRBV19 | ASRTGGSNTIY
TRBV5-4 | ASSLAGLNEQY
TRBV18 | ASSLGAVTEAF
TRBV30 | AWRQRGGVYNEQF
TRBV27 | ASSRQGNTEAF
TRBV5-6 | ASSLGTVDWPQH
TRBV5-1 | ASSGGTGDNEAF
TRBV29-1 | SAHSGGHNEQF
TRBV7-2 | ASSPGASGRIMGETQY
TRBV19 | ASSIGGIGTGELF
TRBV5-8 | ASSLSVYEQY